Following are 20 T cell receptor beta chains from one sample sequenced in a study of T-cell memory formation after mild COVID-19. TCRdb called the 5' RACE reads again in MiXCR, with one record for every CDR3 protein. This sample has 340,000 or so distinct CDR3 sequences, with 10% to 15% found just once. The source material was PBMCs or a T cell subset sorted from them (not recorded which). The source is a man between 18 and 29 years old who had mild COVID-19 (a few samples of this study predate the infection). Cell type and time point are not known.

This clonotype was counted at least ten times. The rearrangement links TRBV12-3 or TRBV12-4 to TRBJ1-4; D not certain. Between the trimmed V and J ends, which lost 3 bases and 8 bases, there was a span of 22 bases. The CDR3 is 17 amino acids. The CDR3 DNA is TGTGCCAGCAGTTTTATGGCAGGCCGCGTAAATGTAGAAAAACTGTTTTTT. Encoded protein: CASSFMAGRVNVEKLFF.

The chain combines TRBV14 with TRBJ1-2; D uncertain. The CDR3 totals 13 residues. The germline V and J ends were trimmed by 1 base and 8 bases, with 11 bases remaining between them. Looked up from germline, CDR1 is SGHDN and CDR2 is FVKESK. The CDR3 DNA reads TGTGCCAGCAGCCAAGCCACACGCTCCGGCTACACCTTC. Protein: CASSQATRSGYTF. Variable domain in full (rest from reference TRBV14 and TRBJ1-2): EAGVTQFPSHSVIEKGQTVTLRCDPISGHDNLYWYRRVMGKEIKFLLHFVKESKQDESGMPNNRFLAERTGGTYSTLKVQPAELEDSGVYFCASSQATRSGYTFGSGTRLTVV.

The V gene is TRBV29-1, the J gene TRBJ2-7; 8 nucleotides line up with TRBD1. The J segment lost 2 bases and the V segment lost 2 bases, leaving 2 bases of the junction unmatched. The CDR3 spans 13 residues. Germline assignment: CDR1 SQVTM and CDR2 ANQGSEA. CDR3 DNA sequence: TGCAGCGTTGAACAGGGGGCCACCTACGAGCAGTACTTC. Amino acids: CSVEQGATYEQYF.

J is TRBJ2-3 and V is TRBV20-1, with 7 bases fitting TRBD2. V gave up 5 bases and J gave up 2 bases; unmatched junction bases: 10. The CDR3 contains 15 residues. CDR1 and CDR2 from the germline V gene are DFQATT and SNEGSKA (reference sequence). The CDR3 sequence is CSAWRLAANTDTQYF. The CDR3 DNA reads TGCAGTGCTTGGAGACTAGCCGCGAACACAGATACGCAGTATTTT.

This clonotype was counted only a few times. The chain uses TRBV18 and TRBJ2-1, with 7 bases lining up with TRBD1. With V trimmed by 5 bases and J by 4 bases, 8 bases remained unmatched. CDR1 KGHSH and CDR2 LQKENI come from the germline V gene. This CDR3 is 15 amino acids long. Here the CDR3 DNA reads TGTGCCAGCTCAGAGAACAGGGGAGAATACAATGAGCAGTTCTTC. This encodes CASSENRGEYNEQFF.

This clonotype was recorded many times. This CDR3 reads CASSFLNEQFF. For the CDR3, the DNA is TGTGCCAGCAGCTTCCTCAATGAGCAGTTCTTC. The rearrangement links TRBV5-6 to TRBJ2-1, with D unresolved. The CDR3 runs to 11 residues. With 2 bases removed from V and 6 bases from J, the gap between germline ends came to 3 bases. CDR1 and CDR2 (germline): SGHDT, YYEEEE.

This chain joins TRBV7-9 and TRBJ2-3; D uncertain. The CDR3 runs 13 residues. Germline V gene data show CDR1 as SEHNR and CDR2 as FQNEAQ (reference sequence). V lost 8 bases and J lost 2, with 11 bases in between. The CDR3 sequence: CASSVYFTDTQYF. CDR3 sequence (DNA): TGTGCCAGCTCGGTCTACTTCACAGATACGCAGTATTTT.

This chain joins TRBV9 and TRBJ1-2; D is unresolved. Germline V gene lookup returns CDR1 SGDLS and CDR2 YYNGEE. The CDR3 is 18 amino acids. The V and J ends lost 0 bases and 1 base respectively, with 19 bases between them. CDR3 loop: CASSVEALIWTDNYGYTF. The DNA of the CDR3 is TGTGCCAGCAGCGTAGAAGCATTAATTTGGACGGATAACTATGGCTACACCTTC.

This clonotype was detected only a few times. The J gene is TRBJ2-5, the V gene TRBV4-2; 8 nucleotides line up with TRBD2. Trimming removed 3 bases from V and 5 bases from J; junction bases left unmatched: 5. The CDR3 has 14 amino acids. Germline V CDR1 and CDR2: LGHNA, YNFKEQ. The CDR3 bases are TGTGCCAGCAGCCATGGACTAGCACCGGAGACCCAGTACTTC. This gives the protein CASSHGLAPETQYF.

In its sample, this clonotype was seen a few times. The chain carries TRBV11-2 and TRBJ2-5; D is possibly TRBD2 (7 bases). Germline assignment: CDR1 SGHAT and CDR2 FQNNGV. The CDR3 runs 15 residues. V lost 6 bases and J lost 4, with 18 bases in between. The CDR3, as DNA: TGTGCCAGCAGGCCCCGGGGGGCAGGGAGAGAGACCCAGTACTTC. It encodes CASRPRGAGRETQYF.

This clonotype was found a few times. The chain joins TRBV7-9 to TRBJ1-1; D gene unclear. The CDR3 totals 14 residues. CDR1 and CDR2 (germline): SEHNR, FQNEAQ (reference sequence). The V end lost 5 bases, the J end lost 2 bases, and 12 bases lay between the germline ends. This CDR3 is CASSPTRINTEAFF. The CDR3, as DNA: TGTGCCAGCAGCCCGACTCGAATTAACACTGAAGCTTTCTTT.

This clonotype was seen many times. The rearrangement uses TRBV5-1 and TRBJ2-3; TRBD1 matches at 11 bases. This CDR3 spans 15 amino acids. Per germline, CDR1 SGHRS and CDR2 YFSETQ. Trimming at V came to 4 bases and at J to 4 bases, leaving 5 bases not matched to a gene. CDR3 sequence reads: CASSDRTGGPDTQYF. In nucleotides, the CDR3 is TGCGCCAGCAGCGATCGGACAGGGGGCCCAGATACGCAGTATTTT.

This chain uses TRBV9 with TRBJ2-2, with 7 bases that match TRBD1. Germline values: CDR1 SGDLS, CDR2 YYNGEE. V shed 0 bases and J 7 bases; nucleotides not matched to a gene: 6. CDR3 size: 15 residues. This chain's CDR3 is CASSVGQGAFGELFF. For the CDR3, the DNA is TGTGCCAGCAGCGTAGGACAGGGCGCTTTCGGGGAGCTGTTTTTT. The full variable domain, rest sourced from reference TRBV9 and TRBJ2-2, is DSGVTQTPKHLITATGQRVTLRCSPRSGDLSVYWYQQSLDQGLQFLIQYYNGEERAKGNILERFSAQQFPDLHSELNLSSLELGDSALYFCASSVGQGAFGELFFGEGSRLTVL.

This clonotype was detected a few times. This rearrangement joins TRBV28 to TRBJ2-3; D not resolved. V shed 10 bases and J shed 4 bases, with 21 bases lying between them. CDR1 and CDR2 (germline): MDHEN, SYDVKM. CDR3 length equals 15 residues. The CDR3 DNA sequence: TGTGCCACCCATTCGGGTGGTTCGCTGGCAGATACGCAGTATTTT. It specifies CATHSGGSLADTQYF.

V gene TRBV2 combines with J gene TRBJ1-1; 7 bases are shared with TRBD1. The CDR3 consists of 14 residues. Germline-derived CDR1 and CDR2 are SNHLY and FYNNEI. J was trimmed by 4 bases and V by 6 bases; bases with no gene match: 8. CDR3 residues: CASSLDRARTEAFF. CDR3 DNA sequence: TGTGCCAGCAGCTTAGACAGGGCGCGCACTGAAGCTTTCTTT.

This clonotype was seen more than once but under ten times. This rearrangement joins TRBV20-1 to TRBJ1-3, with TRBD1 matching 7 bases. Germline V gives CDR1 DFQATT, CDR2 SNEGSKA (reference sequence). V shed 0 bases, J shed 0 bases, and the junction held 8 bases outside the gene matches. The CDR3 loop spans 17 amino acids. CDR3 sequence (DNA): TGCAGTGCTAGAGATCGACGACAGGGCCTCTCTGGAAACACCATATATTTT. As protein: CSARDRRQGLSGNTIYF.

This rearrangement joins TRBV5-4 to TRBJ2-5, with unresolved D. Germline values: CDR1 SGHNT, CDR2 YYREEE (reference sequence). The CDR3 is 12 residues long. V was clipped by 2 bases and J by 5 bases, with 7 bases between them. CDR3 bases: TGTGCCAGCAGCTTTATTGGGGAGACCCAGTACTTC. This sequence encodes CASSFIGETQYF.

The chain combines TRBV7-9 with TRBJ1-1, with 11 bases identical to TRBD1. The germline gives CDR1 SEHNR, CDR2 FQNEAQ (reference sequence). V lost 10 bases to trimming and J lost 4 bases; unmatched junction nucleotides: 8. This CDR3 contains 14 residues. The CDR3 reads CATGTGGRGTEAFF. The CDR3 DNA reads as TGTGCCACCGGGACAGGGGGAAGGGGCACTGAAGCTTTCTTT.

This clonotype was observed at least ten times. The chain joins TRBV29-1 to TRBJ2-7; D remains ambiguous. V lost 4 bases and J 1 base, leaving 11 bases between the germline ends. Per germline, CDR1 SQVTM and CDR2 ANQGSEA. This CDR3 has 13 amino acids. The CDR3 is CSVGIGLSYEQYF. The DNA of the CDR3 is TGCAGCGTTGGTATAGGTCTTTCCTACGAGCAGTACTTC.

The CDR3 region is CASSQENGDYEQYV. CDR3 coding DNA: TGCGCCAGCAGCCAAGAAAACGGTGACTACGAGCAGTACGTC. The V and J genes are TRBV4-1 and TRBJ2-7; D call uncertain. Germline V lookup: CDR1 MGHRA, CDR2 YSYEKL. The ends were cut back, 0 bases at V and 3 bases at J, with 9 bases in the middle. This CDR3 region has 14 residues.